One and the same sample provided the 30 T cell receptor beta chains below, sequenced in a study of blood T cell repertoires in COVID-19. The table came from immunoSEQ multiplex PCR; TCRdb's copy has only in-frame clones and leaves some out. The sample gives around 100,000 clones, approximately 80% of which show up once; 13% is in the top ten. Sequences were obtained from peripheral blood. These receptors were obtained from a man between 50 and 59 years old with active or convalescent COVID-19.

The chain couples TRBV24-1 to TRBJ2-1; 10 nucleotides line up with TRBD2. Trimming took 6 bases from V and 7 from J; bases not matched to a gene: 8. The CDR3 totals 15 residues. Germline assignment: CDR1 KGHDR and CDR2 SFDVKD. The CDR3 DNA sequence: TGTGCCACCAGTTACAGCGGGAGGGCCAGGAATGAGCAGTTCTTC. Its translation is CATSYSGRARNEQFF.

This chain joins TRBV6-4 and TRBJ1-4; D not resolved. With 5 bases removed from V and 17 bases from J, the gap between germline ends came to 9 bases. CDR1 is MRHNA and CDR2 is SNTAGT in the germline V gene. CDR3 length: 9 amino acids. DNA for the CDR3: TGTGCCAGCAGTCCCGCCCTATTTTTT. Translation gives CASSPALFF.

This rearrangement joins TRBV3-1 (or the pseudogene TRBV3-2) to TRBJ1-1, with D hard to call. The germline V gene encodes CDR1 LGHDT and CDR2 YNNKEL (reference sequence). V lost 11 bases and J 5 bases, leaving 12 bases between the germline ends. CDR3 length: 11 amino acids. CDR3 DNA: TGTGCCTGTGCTCTACAGACTGAAGCTTTCTTT. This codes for CACALQTEAFF.

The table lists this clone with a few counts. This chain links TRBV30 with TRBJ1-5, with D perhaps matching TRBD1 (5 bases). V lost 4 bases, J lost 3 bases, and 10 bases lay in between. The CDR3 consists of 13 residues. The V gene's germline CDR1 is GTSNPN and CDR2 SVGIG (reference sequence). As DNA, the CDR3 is TGTGCCTGGAAGGACAAGAACAATCAGCCCCAGCATTTT. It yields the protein CAWKDKNNQPQHF.

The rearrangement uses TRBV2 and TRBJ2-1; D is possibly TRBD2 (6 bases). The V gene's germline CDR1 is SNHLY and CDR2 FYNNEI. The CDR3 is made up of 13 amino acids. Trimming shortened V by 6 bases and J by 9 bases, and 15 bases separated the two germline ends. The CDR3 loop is CASSGGPGIEQFF. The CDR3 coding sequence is TGTGCCAGCAGCGGAGGGCCGGGGATTGAGCAGTTCTTC.

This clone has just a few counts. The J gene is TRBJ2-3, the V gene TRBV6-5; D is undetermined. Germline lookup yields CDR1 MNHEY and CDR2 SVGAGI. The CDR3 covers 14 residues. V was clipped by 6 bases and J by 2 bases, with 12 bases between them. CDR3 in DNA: TGTGCCAGCAGATCCAGACTCCCCACAGATACGCAGTATTTT. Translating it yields CASRSRLPTDTQYF.

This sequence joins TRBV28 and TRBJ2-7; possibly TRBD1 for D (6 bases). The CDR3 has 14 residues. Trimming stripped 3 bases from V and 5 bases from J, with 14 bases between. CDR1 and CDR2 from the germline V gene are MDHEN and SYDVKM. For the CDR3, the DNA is TGTGCCAGCAGTTTTGTCCAGGGGTACGACGAGCAGTACTTC. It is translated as CASSFVQGYDEQYF.

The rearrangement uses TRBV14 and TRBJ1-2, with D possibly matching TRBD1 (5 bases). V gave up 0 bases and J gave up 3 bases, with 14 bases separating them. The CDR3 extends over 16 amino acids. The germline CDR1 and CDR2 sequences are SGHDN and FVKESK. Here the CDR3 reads CASSQDLRGGDYGYTF. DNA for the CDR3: TGTGCCAGCAGCCAAGATCTGAGGGGAGGGGACTATGGCTACACCTTC.

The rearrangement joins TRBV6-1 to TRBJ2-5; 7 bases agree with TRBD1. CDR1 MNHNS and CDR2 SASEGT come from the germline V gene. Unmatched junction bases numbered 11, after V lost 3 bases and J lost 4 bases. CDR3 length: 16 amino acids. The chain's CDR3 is CASSDFRDSYGETQYF. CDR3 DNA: TGTGCCAGCAGTGATTTCCGGGACAGTTACGGAGAGACCCAGTACTTC.

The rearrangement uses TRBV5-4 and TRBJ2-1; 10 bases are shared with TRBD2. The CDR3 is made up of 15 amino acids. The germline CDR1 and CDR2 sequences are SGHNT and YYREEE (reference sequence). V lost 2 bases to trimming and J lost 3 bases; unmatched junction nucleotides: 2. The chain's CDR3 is CASSFTSGDYNEQFF. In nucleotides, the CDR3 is TGTGCCAGCAGCTTTACTAGCGGGGACTACAATGAGCAGTTCTTC.

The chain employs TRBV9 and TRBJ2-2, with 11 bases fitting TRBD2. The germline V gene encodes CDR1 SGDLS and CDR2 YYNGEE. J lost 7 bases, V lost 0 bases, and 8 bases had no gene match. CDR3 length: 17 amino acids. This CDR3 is CASSVELAGELGGELFF. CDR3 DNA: TGTGCCAGCAGCGTAGAACTAGCGGGAGAACTTGGCGGGGAGCTGTTTTTT.

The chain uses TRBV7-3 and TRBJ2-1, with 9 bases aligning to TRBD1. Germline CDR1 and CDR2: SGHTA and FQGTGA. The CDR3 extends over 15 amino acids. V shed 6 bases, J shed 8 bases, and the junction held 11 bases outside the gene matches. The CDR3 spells CASSSSGTGSHEQFF. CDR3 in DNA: TGTGCCAGCAGTTCCTCCGGGACAGGGTCGCATGAGCAGTTCTTC. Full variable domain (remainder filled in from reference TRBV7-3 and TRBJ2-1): GAGVSQTPSNKVTEKGKYVELRCDPISGHTALYWYRQSLGQGPEFLIYFQGTGAADDSGLPNDRFFAVRPEGSVSTLKIQRTERGDSAVYLCASSSSGTGSHEQFFGPGTRLTVL.

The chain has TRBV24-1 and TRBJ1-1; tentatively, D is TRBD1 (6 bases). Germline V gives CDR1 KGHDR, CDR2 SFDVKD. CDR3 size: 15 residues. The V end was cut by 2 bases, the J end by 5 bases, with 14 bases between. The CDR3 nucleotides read TGTGCCACCAGTGATTCGACGGGGGGCAGGACTGAAGCTTTCTTT. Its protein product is CATSDSTGGRTEAFF.

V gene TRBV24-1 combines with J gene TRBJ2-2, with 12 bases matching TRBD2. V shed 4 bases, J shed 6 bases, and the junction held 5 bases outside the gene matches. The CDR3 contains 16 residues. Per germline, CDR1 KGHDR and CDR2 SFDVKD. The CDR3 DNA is TGTGCCACCAGTGACCCTCTAGCGGGAGGGCCCGGGGAGCTGTTTTTT. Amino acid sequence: CATSDPLAGGPGELFF.

CDR3 region: CATGAWASGQETQYF. The CDR3 DNA reads TGTGCCACCGGGGCTTGGGCTAGCGGACAAGAGACCCAGTACTTC. The chain employs TRBV15 and TRBJ2-5; 7 bases are a match to TRBD2. Germline values: CDR1 LNHNV, CDR2 YYDKDF (reference sequence). J was trimmed by 2 bases and V by 8 bases; bases with no gene match: 11. The CDR3 spans 15 residues.

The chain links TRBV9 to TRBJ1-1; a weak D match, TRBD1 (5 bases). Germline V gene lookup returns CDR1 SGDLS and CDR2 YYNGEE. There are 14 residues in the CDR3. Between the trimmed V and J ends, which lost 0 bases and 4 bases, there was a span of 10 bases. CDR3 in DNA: TGTGCCAGCAGCGTAGGTACGGGGGGCACTGAAGCTTTCTTT. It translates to CASSVGTGGTEAFF.

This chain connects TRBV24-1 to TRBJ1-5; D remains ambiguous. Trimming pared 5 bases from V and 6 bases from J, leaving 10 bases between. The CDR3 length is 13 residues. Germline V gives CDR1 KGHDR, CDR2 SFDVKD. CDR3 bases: TGTGCCACCAGTGGCGGGGTTGGTCAGCCCCAGCATTTT. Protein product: CATSGGVGQPQHF.

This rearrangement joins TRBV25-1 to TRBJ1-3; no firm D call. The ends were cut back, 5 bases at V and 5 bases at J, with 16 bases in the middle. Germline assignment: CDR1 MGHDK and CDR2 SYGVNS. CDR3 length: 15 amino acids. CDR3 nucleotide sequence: TGTGCCAGCAGTACAACAGTGAGCTCAAGAAACACCATATATTTT. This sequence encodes CASSTTVSSRNTIYF.

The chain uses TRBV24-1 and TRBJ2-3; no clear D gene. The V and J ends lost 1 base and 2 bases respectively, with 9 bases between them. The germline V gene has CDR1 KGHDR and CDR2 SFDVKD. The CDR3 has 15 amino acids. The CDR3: CATSDFTAPTDTQYF. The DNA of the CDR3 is TGTGCCACCAGTGATTTTACAGCCCCCACAGATACGCAGTATTTT.

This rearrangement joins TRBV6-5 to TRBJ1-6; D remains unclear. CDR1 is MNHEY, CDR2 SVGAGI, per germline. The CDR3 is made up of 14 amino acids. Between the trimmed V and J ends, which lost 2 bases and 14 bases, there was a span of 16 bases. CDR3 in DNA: TGTGCCAGCAGTTACGTGACTCCCCAATTATCCCTCCACTTT. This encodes CASSYVTPQLSLHF.

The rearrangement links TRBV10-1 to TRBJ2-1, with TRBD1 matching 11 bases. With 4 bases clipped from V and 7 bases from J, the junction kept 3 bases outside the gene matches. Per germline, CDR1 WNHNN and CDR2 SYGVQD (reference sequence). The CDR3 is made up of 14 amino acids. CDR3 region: CASSGGTGGNEQFF. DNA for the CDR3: TGCGCCAGCAGTGGCGGGACAGGGGGGAATGAGCAGTTCTTC.

This CDR3 reads CASSQRVSRTPNEQFF. CDR3 nucleotides: TGTGCCAGCAGCCAACGGGTTAGTAGAACTCCCAATGAGCAGTTCTTC. The chain carries TRBV11-1 and TRBJ2-1; no clear D. Between the trimmed V and J ends, which lost 5 bases and 6 bases, there was a span of 20 bases. CDR1 and CDR2 from the germline V gene are SGHAT and FQDESV (reference sequence). The CDR3 spans 16 residues.

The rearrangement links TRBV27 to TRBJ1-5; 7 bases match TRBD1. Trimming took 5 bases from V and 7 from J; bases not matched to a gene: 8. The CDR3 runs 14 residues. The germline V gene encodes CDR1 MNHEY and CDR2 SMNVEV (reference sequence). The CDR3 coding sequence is TGTGCCAGCAGTCCCGACAGGGCCAGCCAGCCCCAGCATTTT. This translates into CASSPDRASQPQHF.

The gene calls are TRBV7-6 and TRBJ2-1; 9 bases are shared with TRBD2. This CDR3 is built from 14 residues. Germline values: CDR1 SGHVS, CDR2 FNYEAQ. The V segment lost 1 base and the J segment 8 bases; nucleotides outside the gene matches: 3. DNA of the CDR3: TGTGCCAGCAGCTTAGACCTAGCGGGATATGAGCAGTTCTTC. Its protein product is CASSLDLAGYEQFF.

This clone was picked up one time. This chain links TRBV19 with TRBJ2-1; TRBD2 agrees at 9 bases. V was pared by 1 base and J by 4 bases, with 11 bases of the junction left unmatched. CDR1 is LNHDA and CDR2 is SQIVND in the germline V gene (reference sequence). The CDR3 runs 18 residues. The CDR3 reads CASSIGVRLAGLYNEQFF. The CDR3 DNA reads TGTGCCAGTAGTATAGGAGTAAGGCTAGCGGGATTGTACAATGAGCAGTTCTTC.

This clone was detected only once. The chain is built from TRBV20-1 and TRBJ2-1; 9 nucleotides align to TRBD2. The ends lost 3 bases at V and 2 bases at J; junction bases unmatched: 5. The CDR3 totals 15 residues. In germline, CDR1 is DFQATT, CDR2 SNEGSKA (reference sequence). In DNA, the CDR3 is TGCAGTGCTAGTCTAGCGGGACGAACCTACAATGAGCAGTTCTTC. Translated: CSASLAGRTYNEQFF.

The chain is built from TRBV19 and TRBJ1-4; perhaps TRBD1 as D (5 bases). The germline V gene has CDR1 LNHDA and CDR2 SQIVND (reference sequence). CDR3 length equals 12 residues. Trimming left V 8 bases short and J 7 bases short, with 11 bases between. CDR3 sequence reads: CASGREGEKLFF. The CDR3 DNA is TGTGCCAGTGGCAGGGAGGGTGAAAAACTGTTTTTT.

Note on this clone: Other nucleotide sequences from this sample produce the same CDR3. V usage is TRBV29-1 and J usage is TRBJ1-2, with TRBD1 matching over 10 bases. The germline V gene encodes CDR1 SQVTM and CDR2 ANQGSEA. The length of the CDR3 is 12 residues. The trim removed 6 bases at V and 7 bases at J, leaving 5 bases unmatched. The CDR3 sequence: CSVGDRGGGYTF. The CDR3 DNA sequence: TGCAGCGTGGGGGACAGGGGCGGTGGCTACACCTTC.

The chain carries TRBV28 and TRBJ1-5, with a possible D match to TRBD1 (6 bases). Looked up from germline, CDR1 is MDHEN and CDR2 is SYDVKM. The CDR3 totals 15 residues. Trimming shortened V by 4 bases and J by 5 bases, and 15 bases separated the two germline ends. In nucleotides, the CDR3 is TGTGCCAGCAGTTCGAACAGGGAATACGATCAGCCCCAGCATTTT. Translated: CASSSNREYDQPQHF.

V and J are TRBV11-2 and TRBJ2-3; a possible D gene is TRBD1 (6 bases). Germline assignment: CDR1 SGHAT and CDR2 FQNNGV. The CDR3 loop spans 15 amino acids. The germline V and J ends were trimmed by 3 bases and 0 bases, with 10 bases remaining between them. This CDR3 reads CASSFGGQSTDTQYF. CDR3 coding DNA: TGTGCCAGCAGCTTTGGCGGACAGAGCACAGATACGCAGTATTTT.